What follows describes a single TCR beta chain. What this receptor recognizes is not known. Base qualities are missing; no much larger clone stands one base away. The donors were 40 or so Caucasian individuals from Russia, aged roughly 6 to 100 years, who were systemically healthy. Roughly 10 milliliters of peripheral blood were drawn from each donor into EDTA-treated Vacutainer tubes. Ficoll-Paque density-gradient centrifugation was used to isolate PBMCs, with at least 6.5 million per sample. Trizol reagent was used to extract total RNA from PBMCs, with at least 6 micrograms per sample. For every donor, an aliquot of PBMCs went through flow cytometry to measure the percentages of naive CD45RAhigh/CD27high T cells. From the germline V gene, CDR1 is SGHTA and CDR2 is FQGNSA. From its cysteine to its phenylalanine, the CDR3 spans 15 amino acids. Of the read, only the CDR3 DNA is kept; its 45 bases are in frame from base 1. The junction shows trimming of 1 base on V and 2 bases on J, plus 11 bases between the germline ends.

The sample is drawn from a study of blood T cells in healthy people across ages (dated by TCRdb to 2013 to 2016). Describing the broader study: In model experiments, roughly one uniquely barcoded TCR beta cDNA molecule per two T cells was captured by template switching. To avoid experimental bias, donors of different ages were randomly spread across the sequencing lanes. Two additional independent replicas of 1 million unique cDNA reads from the same blood draw were analyzed for two donors (one aged 18 to 30 and one aged 80 or older). The study measured age-related changes in TCR beta repertoire diversity using deep sequencing normalized with unique cDNA molecular identifiers. Donors were grouped into four age groups: young (average approximately 16 years), middle-aged (39), aged (roughly 62) and long-lived (around 82). What the study reported, not specific to this receptor: Donor CMV infection status was unknown, potentially confounding age-related changes in expanded clonotypes. Bulk unsorted PBMC profiling prevented conclusive comparison of naive and antigen-experienced compartments. The long-lived group showed more naive CD4+ T cells, fewer expanded clones and increased TCR diversity than the aged group, suggesting age selection. Estimates of total diversity from one million sequenced T cells were regarded as lower bounds and underestimates. Observed TCR beta diversity correlated strongly with the percentage of naive T cells measured by flow cytometry. As age increased, observed TCR beta diversity per million T cells dropped in a roughly linear way, and a significant reduction was already evident by age 40.

Library preparation was by 5' RACE. TCRdb names Illumina HiSeq 2500 as the instrument used. A second roughly 6 to 12 cycle PCR used a sample-barcoded 5' primer and a J-beta primer mix. A template-switch 5' adaptor carrying 12 random nucleotides introduced a unique molecular identifier onto each TCR beta cDNA molecule. Each sample yielded at least 2.5 million CDR3-containing paired-end reads. The Mint cDNA synthesis kit, primed by a TRBC-specific oligonucleotide, was used to synthesize first-strand cDNA from all RNA. Following uracil-DNA glycosylase treatment, a first 18-cycle PCR with universal primers M1SS and BC2_uni_R was performed on all cDNA. As for the original processing: For normalization, 1 million high-quality reads were randomly selected from each sample, with every read carrying a distinct molecular identifier. Instead of being binned into consensus sequences, reads with shared molecular identifiers were discarded. MiTCR, with a Q25 quality threshold and the strictest error-elimination algorithm, was used for CDR3 identification, clonotype clustering and error correction. A nonparametric unseen species model using Euler transformation provided a lower-bound estimate of total TCR beta diversity. Using fastp at Q25 and MiXCR, TCRdb reprocessed the public reads and kept productive beta chains. Rows merge per CDR3 protein into single entries with the most common DNA and genes. Clone size and V and J calls follow TCRdb, not the original study. For this sample there are around 650,000 distinct CDR3 sequences; roughly 43% appear just once. Around 30% of the sample is in the top ten clones.

The chain links TRBV7-2 with TRBJ1-2, with TRBD1 as a weak D call on 5 bases. The sequence was collected from a man aged 80 or over in good health. The sample was blood. The CDR3 is CASSLDGALNYGYTF. The DNA sequence follows: TGTGCCAGCAGCTTAGACGGGGCTTTAAACTATGGCTACACCTTC.